This TCR beta chain stems from a study of regulatory T cells in long-lasting Graves disease. Time point described: newly diagnosed GD, antithyroid drugs for less than 3 months. PBMCs provided the RNA from which the TCR library was made. Libraries of TCR beta came from iRepertoire HTBI primers plus Arm-PCR of CDR3 regions. Each CDR3 protein gets one entry after TCRdb re-called the multiplex PCR reads with MiXCR. The sample lists around 420,000 distinct CDR3 sequences, roughly a sixth occurring once. Germline CDR1 is SGHTA and CDR2 is FQGNSA. This CDR3 is built from 14 residues. V lost 3 bases to trimming and J lost 4 bases; unmatched junction nucleotides: 2. This clonotype was seen many times.

The V call is TRBV7-2, the J call TRBJ2-3; 9 bases are shared with TRBD2. The sequencing here drew on peripheral blood mononuclear cells (PBMCs), taken at new diagnosis, from a patient treated with antithyroid drugs. This receptor was identified in a female donor with Graves disease. The CDR3 spells CASSFSGSADTQYF. The CDR3, as DNA: TGTGCCAGCAGCTTTAGCGGGAGCGCAGATACGCAGTATTTT.